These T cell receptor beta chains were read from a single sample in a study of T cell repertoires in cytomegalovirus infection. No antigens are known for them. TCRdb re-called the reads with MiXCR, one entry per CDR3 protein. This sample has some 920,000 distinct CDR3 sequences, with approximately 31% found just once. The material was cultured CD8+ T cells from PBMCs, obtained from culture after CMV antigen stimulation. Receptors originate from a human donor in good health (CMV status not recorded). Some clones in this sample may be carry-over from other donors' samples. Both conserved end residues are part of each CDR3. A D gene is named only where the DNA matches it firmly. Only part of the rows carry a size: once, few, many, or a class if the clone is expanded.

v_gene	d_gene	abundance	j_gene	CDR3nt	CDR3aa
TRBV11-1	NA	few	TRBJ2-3	TGTGCCAGCAGCCCAAACAGGAGAAGCACAGATACGCAGTATTTT	CASSPNRRSTDTQYF
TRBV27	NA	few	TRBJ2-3	TGTGCCAGCAGTTTAGGGGGACTCCGGATGGATACGCAGTATTTT	CASSLGGLRMDTQYF
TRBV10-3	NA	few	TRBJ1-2	TGTGCCGCCAGCGGCGGTGGCTACACCTTC	CAASGGGYTF
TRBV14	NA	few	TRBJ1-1	TGTGCCAGCAGCCAAGAAATGAGTACTGAAGCTTTCTTT	CASSQEMSTEAFF
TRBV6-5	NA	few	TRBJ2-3	TGTGCCAGCAGTTATGCGGACACTAGCACAGATACGCAGTATTTT	CASSYADTSTDTQYF
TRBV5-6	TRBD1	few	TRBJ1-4	TGTGCCAGCAGCTCGGCCTCGGACAGGGGAGGCGAAAAACTGTTTTTT	CASSSASDRGGEKLFF
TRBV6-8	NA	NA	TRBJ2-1	TGTGCCAGCAGTTGGGGACTGCTCTACAATGAGCAGTTCTTC	CASSWGLLYNEQFF
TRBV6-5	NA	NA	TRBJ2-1	TGTGCCAGCAGTTACGGCGGGGGCAACAATGAGCAGTTCTTC	CASSYGGGNNEQFF
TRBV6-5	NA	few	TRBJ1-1	TGTGCCAGCAGTTACTCTACAGCTCCTGAAGCTTTCTTT	CASSYSTAPEAFF
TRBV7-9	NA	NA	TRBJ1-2	TGTGCCAGCAGCTTAGTTATGAACTATGGCTACACCTTC	CASSLVMNYGYTF
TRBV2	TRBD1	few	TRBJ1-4	TGTGCCAGCAACAGAAACCGACAGGGACACGCAACTAATGAAAAACTGTTTTTT	CASNRNRQGHATNEKLFF
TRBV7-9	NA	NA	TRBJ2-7	TGTGCCAGCAGCCCCCGGGACTCGGTATACGAGCAGTACTTC	CASSPRDSVYEQYF
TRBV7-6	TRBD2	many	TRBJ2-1	TGTGCCAGCAGACCAGGCGGACTAGCGGGGGGCCGTAATTTCCGGGAGCAGTTCTTC	CASRPGGLAGGRNFREQFF
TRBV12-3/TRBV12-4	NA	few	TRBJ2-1	TGTGCCAGCAGTTTATCCAGCGGGCCCCTGAATGAGCAGTTCTTC	CASSLSSGPLNEQFF
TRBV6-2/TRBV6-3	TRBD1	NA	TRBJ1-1	TGTGCCAGCAGTTACGACAGGGTCCGGAACGCTTTCTTT	CASSYDRVRNAFF
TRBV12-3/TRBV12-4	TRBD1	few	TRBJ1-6	TGTGCCTCTTCGGAGGGGGCGCTGAGAAATTCACCCCTCCACTTT	CASSEGALRNSPLHF
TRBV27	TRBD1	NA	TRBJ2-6	TGTGCCAGCAGTTCGCCATCCTGGACAGGAAAATTCTCTGGGGCCAACGTCCTGACTTTC	CASSSPSWTGKFSGANVLTF
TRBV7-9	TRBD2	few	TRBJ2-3	TGTGCCAGCAGCCTAGCGGGTTTCGGCCCAGATACGCAGTATTTT	CASSLAGFGPDTQYF
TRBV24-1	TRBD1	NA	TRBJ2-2	TGTGCCACCAGTGATTTTCAGGGGGCGAGAACCGGGGAGCTGTTTTTT	CATSDFQGARTGELFF